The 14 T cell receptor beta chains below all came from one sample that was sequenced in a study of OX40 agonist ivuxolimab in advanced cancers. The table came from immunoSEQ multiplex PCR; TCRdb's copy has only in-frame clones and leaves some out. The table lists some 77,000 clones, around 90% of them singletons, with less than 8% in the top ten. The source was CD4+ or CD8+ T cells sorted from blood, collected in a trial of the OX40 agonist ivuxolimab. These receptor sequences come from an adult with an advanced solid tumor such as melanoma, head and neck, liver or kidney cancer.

In DNA form, the CDR3 reads TGTGCCAGCAGCTATGGGACAGGGATTGGCTACGAGCAGTACTTC. Translated, it gives CASSYGTGIGYEQYF. The chain uses TRBV7-9 and TRBJ2-7; 9 bases map to TRBD1. The CDR3 runs to 15 residues. CDR1 SEHNR and CDR2 FQNEAQ come from the germline V gene (reference sequence). The V gene end was trimmed by 4 bases and the J gene end by 3 bases; junction bases not matched to a gene: 7.

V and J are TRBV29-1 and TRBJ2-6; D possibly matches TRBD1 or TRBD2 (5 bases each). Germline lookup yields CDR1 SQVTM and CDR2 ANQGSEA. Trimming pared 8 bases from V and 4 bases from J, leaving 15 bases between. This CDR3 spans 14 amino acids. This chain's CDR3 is CSIRGVGGANVLTF. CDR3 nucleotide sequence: TGCAGCATCCGAGGGGTCGGAGGGGCCAACGTCCTGACTTTC.

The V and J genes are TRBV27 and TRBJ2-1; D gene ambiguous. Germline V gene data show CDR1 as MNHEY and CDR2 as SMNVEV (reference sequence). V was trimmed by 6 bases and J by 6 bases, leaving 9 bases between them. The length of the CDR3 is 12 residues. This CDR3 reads CASSPPGNEQFF. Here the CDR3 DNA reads TGTGCCAGCAGCCCCCCGGGCAATGAGCAGTTCTTC.

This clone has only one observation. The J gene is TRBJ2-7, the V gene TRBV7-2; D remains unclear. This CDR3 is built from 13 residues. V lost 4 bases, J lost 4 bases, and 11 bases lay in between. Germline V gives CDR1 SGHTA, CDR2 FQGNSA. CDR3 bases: TGTGCCAGCAGCTCCCCTCTCAGGTACGAGCAGTACTTC. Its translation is CASSSPLRYEQYF.

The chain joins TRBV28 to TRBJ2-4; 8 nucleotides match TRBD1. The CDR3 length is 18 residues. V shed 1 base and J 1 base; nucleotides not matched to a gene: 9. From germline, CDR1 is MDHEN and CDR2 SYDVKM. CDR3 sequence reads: CASSLSRQGSVAKNIQYF. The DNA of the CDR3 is TGTGCCAGCAGTTTATCTCGACAGGGGTCTGTGGCCAAAAACATTCAGTACTTC.

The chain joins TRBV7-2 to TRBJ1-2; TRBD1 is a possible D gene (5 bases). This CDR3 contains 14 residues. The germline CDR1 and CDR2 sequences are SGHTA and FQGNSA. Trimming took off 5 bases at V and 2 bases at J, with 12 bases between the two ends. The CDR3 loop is CASSLTRENYGYTF. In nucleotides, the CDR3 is TGTGCCAGCAGCCTCACCAGGGAAAACTATGGCTACACCTTC.

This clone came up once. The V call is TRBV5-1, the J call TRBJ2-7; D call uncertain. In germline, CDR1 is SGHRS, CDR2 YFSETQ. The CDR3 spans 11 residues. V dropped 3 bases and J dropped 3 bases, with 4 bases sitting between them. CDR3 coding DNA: TGCGCCAGCAGCTGGGGCTACGAGCAGTACTTC. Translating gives CASSWGYEQYF. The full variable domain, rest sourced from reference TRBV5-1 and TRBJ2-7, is KAGVTQTPRYLIKTRGQQVTLSCSPISGHRSVSWYQQTPGQGLQFLFEYFSETQRNKGNFPGRFSGRQFSNSRSEMNVSTLELGDSALYLCASSWGYEQYFGPGTRLTVT.

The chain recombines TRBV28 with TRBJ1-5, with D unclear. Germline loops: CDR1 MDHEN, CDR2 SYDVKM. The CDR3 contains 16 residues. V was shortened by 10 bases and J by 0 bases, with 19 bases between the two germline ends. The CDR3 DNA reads TGTGCCAACGCCTGTCGGGTATTGTATAGCAATCAGCCCCAGCATTTT. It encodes CANACRVLYSNQPQHF.

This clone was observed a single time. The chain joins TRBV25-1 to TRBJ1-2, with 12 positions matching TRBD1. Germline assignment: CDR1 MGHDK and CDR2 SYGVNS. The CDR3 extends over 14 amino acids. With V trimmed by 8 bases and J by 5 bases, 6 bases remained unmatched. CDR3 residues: CASQGQGARYGYTF. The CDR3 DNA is TGTGCCAGCCAGGGACAGGGGGCACGATATGGCTACACCTTC.

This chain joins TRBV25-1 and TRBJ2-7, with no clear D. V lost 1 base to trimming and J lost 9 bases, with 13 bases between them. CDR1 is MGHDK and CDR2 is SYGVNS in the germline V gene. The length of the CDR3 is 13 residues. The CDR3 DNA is TGTGCCAGCAGTGAATCCTCCAGAGGCCGGCAGTACTTC. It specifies CASSESSRGRQYF.

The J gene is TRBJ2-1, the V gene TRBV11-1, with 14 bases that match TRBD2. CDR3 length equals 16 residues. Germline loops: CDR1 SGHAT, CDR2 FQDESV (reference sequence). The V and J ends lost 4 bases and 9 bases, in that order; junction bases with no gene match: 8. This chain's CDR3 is CASSSRTSGRMGEQFF. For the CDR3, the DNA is TGTGCCAGCAGCTCTCGGACTAGCGGGAGGATGGGTGAGCAGTTCTTC.

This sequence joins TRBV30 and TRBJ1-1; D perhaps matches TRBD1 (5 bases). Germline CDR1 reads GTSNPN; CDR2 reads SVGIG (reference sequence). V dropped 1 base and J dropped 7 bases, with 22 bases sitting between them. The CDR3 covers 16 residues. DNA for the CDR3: TGTGCCTGGAGTGACCCAACCCGACAGTCAGTGGGTGAAGCTTTCTTT. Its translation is CAWSDPTRQSVGEAFF.

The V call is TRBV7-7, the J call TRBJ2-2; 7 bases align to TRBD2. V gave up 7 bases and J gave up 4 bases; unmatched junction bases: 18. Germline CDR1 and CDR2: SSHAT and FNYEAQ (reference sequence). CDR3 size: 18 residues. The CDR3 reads CASKKALGGVRGTGELFF. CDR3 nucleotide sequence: TGTGCCAGCAAAAAAGCCCTGGGGGGGGTACGCGGCACCGGGGAGCTGTTTTTT.

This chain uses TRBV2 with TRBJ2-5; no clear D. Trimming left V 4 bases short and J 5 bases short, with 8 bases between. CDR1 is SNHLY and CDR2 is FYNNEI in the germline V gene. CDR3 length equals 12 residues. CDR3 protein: CASSAQGETQYF. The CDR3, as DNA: TGTGCCAGCAGTGCACAAGGGGAGACCCAGTACTTC. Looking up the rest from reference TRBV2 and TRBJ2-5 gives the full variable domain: EPEVTQTPSHQVTQMGQEVILRCVPISNHLYFYWYRQILGQKVEFLVSFYNNEISEKSEIFDDQFSVERPDGSNFTLKIRSTKLEDSAMYFCASSAQGETQYFGPGTRLLVL.